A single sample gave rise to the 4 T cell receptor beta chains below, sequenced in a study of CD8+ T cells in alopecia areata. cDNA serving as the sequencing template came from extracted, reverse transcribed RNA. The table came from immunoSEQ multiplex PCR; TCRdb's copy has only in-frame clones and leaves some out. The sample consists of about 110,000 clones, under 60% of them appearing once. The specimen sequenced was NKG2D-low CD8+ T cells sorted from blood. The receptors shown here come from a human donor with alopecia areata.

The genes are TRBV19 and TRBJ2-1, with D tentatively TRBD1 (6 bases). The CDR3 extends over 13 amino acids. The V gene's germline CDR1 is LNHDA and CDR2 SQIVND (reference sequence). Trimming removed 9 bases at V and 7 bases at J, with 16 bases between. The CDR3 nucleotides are TGTGCCAGCCAGTATACAGGGATTAATGAGCAGTTCTTC. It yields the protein CASQYTGINEQFF.

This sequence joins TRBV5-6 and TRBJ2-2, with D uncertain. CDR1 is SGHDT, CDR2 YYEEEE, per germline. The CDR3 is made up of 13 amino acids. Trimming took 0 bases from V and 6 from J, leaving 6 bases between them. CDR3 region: CASSLGRPGELFF. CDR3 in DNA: TGTGCCAGCAGCTTGGGTCGCCCCGGGGAGCTGTTTTTT.

CDR3 sequence (DNA): TGTGCCAGCATGAGTACCGGCCAGTACACTGAAGCTTTCTTT. Its translation: CASMSTGQYTEAFF. The J gene is TRBJ1-1, the V gene TRBV25-1; D uncertain. The CDR3 has 14 residues. The V end lost 7 bases, the J end lost 3 bases, and 15 bases lay between the germline ends. Germline V gene data show CDR1 as MGHDK and CDR2 as SYGVNS.

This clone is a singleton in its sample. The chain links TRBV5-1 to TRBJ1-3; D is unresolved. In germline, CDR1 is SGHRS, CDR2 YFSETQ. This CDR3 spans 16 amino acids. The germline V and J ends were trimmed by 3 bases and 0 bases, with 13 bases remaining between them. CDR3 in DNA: TGCGCCAGCAGCTCGGCCGGAATTAGCTCTGGAAACACCATATATTTT. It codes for CASSSAGISSGNTIYF.